The clone carrying this TCR beta chain was seen only a few times. The CDR3 sequence is 15 residues long. Per the germline V gene, CDR1 is GTSNPN and CDR2 is SVGIG (reference sequence). The V gene lost 3 bases and the J gene lost 8 bases, with 22 bases spanning the gap. This entry is derived from a study of OX40 agonist ivuxolimab in advanced cancers. The protocol was immunoSEQ multiplex PCR, while the TCRdb copy is restricted to in-frame clones and leaves out a portion. The table has 98,000 or so clones, about 79% seen once. This TCR came from an adult with an advanced solid tumor such as melanoma, head and neck, liver or kidney cancer. The chain combines TRBV30 with TRBJ1-2, with a tentative D call TRBD1 (5 bases). Sequenced material: CD4+ or CD8+ T cells sorted from blood, taken in a trial of the OX40 agonist ivuxolimab. Written as DNA, the CDR3 is TGTGCCTGGAGCAAGACACGGGACCCGGGGAAAGGCTACACCTTC. It is translated as CAWSKTRDPGKGYTF.